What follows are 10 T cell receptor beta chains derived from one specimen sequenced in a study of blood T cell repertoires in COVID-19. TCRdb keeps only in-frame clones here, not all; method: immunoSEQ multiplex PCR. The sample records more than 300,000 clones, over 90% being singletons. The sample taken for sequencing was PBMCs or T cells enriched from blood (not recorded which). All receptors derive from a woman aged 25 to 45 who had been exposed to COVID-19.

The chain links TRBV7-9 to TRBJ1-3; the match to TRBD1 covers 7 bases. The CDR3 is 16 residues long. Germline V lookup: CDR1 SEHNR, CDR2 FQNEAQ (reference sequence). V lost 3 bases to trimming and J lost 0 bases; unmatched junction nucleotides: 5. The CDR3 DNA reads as TGTGCCAGCAGCTTGGAGGGGGCTTCCTCTGGAAACACCATATATTTT. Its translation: CASSLEGASSGNTIYF.

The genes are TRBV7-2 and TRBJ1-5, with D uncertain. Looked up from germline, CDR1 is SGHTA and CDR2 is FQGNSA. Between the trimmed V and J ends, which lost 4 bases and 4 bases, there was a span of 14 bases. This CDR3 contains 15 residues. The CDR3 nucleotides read TGTGCCAGCAGCTCCTCCGGGAGTACGAATCAGCCCCAGCATTTT. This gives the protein CASSSSGSTNQPQHF.

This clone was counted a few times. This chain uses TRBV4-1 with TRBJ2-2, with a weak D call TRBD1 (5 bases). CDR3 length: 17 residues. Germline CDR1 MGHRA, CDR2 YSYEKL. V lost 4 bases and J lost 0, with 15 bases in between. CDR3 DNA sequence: TGCGCCAGCAGCCGAGCAGAAGACAGCGCGAACACCGGGGAGCTGTTTTTT. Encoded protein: CASSRAEDSANTGELFF.

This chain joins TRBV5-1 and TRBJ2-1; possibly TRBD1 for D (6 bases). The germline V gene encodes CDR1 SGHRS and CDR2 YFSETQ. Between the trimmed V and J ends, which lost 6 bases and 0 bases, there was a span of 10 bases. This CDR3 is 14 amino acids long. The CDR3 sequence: CASKGVSSYNEQFF. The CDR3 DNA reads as TGCGCCAGCAAGGGGGTCAGCTCCTACAATGAGCAGTTCTTC. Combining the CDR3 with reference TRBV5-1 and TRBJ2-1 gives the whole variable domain KAGVTQTPRYLIKTRGQQVTLSCSPISGHRSVSWYQQTPGQGLQFLFEYFSETQRNKGNFPGRFSGRQFSNSRSEMNVSTLELGDSALYLCASKGVSSYNEQFFGPGTRLTVL.

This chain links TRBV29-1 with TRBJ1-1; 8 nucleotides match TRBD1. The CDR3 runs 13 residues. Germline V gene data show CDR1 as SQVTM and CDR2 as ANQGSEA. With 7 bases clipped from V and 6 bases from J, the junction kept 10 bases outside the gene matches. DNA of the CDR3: TGCAGCGGGGGCCGAGACAGGGGCGCTGAAGCTTTCTTT. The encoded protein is CSGGRDRGAEAFF.

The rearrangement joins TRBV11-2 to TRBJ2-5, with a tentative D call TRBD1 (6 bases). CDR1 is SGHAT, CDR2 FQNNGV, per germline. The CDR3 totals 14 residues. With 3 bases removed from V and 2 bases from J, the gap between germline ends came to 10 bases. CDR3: CASSFGTLQETQYF. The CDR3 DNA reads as TGTGCCAGCAGCTTCGGGACACTTCAAGAGACCCAGTACTTC.

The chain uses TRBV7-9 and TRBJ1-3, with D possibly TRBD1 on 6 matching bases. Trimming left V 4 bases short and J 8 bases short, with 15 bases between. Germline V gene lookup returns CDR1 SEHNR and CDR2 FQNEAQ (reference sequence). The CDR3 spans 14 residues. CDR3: CASSSLNREDTIYF. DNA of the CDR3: TGTGCCAGCAGCTCTCTTAACAGGGAAGACACCATATATTTT.

The CDR3 here is CASSPLGANSYNEQFF. CDR3 coding DNA: TGTGCCAGCAGCCCCCTAGGGGCCAATTCCTACAATGAGCAGTTCTTC. The chain is built from TRBV3-1 (or the pseudogene TRBV3-2) and TRBJ2-1; the D gene is possibly TRBD1 (5 bases). V was pared by 4 bases and J by 1 base, with 14 bases between. This CDR3 region has 16 residues. The germline gives CDR1 LGHDT, CDR2 YNNKEL (reference sequence).

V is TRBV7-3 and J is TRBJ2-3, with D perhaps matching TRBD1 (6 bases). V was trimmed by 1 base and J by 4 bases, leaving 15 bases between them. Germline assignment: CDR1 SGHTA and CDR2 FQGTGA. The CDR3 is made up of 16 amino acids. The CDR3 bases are TGTGCCAGCAGCTTAAGGGGGCAGGGCATCGCAGATACGCAGTATTTT. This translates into CASSLRGQGIADTQYF.

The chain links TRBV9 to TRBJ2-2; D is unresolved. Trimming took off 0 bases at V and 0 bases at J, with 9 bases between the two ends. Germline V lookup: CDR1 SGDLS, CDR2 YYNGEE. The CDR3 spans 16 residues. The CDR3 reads CASSVGAFANTGELFF. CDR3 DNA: TGTGCCAGCAGCGTAGGGGCCTTCGCGAACACCGGGGAGCTGTTTTTT. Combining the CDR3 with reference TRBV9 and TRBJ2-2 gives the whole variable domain DSGVTQTPKHLITATGQRVTLRCSPRSGDLSVYWYQQSLDQGLQFLIQYYNGEERAKGNILERFSAQQFPDLHSELNLSSLELGDSALYFCASSVGAFANTGELFFGEGSRLTVL.